This TCR beta chain was recovered during a study of control samples from healthy donors and cancer patients. The germline V gene encodes CDR1 MGHRA and CDR2 YSYEKL. This CDR3 is 18 amino acids long. Trimming took off 1 base at V and 6 bases at J, with 24 bases between the two ends. Only in-frame clones appear in the TCRdb table, and some are missing; sequencing was by immunoSEQ multiplex PCR. The sample includes roughly 130,000 clones, less than 95% of them seen just once. Sequenced sample: blood. The V call is TRBV4-1, the J call TRBJ1-1; D is perhaps TRBD1 (5 bases). The TCR was taken from a man younger than 30 in good health. The CDR3 region is CASSQVYRRGEAGPEAFF. Here the CDR3 DNA reads TGCGCCAGCAGCCAAGTTTATAGGCGTGGTGAAGCAGGGCCTGAAGCTTTCTTT.